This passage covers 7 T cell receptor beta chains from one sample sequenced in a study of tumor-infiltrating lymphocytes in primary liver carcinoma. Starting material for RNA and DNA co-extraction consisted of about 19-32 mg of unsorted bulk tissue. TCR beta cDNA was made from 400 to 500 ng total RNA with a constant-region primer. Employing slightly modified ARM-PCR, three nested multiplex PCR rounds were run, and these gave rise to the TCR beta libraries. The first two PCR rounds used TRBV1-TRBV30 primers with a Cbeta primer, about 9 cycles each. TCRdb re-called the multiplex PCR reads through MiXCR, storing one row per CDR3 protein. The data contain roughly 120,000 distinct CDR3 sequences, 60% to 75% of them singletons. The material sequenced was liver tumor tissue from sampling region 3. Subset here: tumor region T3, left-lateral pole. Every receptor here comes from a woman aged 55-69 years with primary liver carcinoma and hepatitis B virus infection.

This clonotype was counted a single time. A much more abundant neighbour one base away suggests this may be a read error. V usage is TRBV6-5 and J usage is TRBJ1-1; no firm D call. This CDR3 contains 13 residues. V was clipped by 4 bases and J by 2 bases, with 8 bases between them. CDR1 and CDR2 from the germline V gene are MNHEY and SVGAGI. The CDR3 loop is CASSLGYNTEAFF. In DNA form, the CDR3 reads TGTGCCAGCAGTTTAGGATACAACACTGAAGCTTTCTTT.

The CDR3 nucleotides are TGTGCCAGCAGCCCCGGGATAGGGGGCGAAAGCTACACCTTC. Residues: CASSPGIGGESYTF. V gene TRBV11-2 combines with J gene TRBJ1-2, with 7 nucleotides matching TRBD1. Losses at the gene ends were 5 bases for V and 9 bases for J; bases not matched to a gene: 12. In germline, CDR1 is SGHAT, CDR2 FQNNGV. The length of the CDR3 is 14 residues.

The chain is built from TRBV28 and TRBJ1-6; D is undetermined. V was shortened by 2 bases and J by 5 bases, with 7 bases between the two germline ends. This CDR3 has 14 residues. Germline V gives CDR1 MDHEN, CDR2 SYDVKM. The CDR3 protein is CASSLLGDNSPLHF. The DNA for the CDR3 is TGTGCCAGCAGTTTACTTGGGGATAATTCACCCCTCCACTTT.

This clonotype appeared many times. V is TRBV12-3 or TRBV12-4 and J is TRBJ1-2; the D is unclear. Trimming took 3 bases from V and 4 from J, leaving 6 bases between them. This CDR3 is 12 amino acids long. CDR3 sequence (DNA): TGTGCCAGCAGTTTCGGGAGCTATGGCTACACCTTC. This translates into CASSFGSYGYTF.

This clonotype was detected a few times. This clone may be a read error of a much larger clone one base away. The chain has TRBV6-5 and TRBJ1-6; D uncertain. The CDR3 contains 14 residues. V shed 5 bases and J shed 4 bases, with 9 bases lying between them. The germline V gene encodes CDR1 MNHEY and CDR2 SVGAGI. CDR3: CASSIRQYNSPLHF. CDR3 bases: TGTGCCAGCAGTATCAGGCAATATAATTCACCCCTCCACTTT.

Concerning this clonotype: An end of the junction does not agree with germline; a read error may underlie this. CDR3 nucleotides: TGTGCCAGCACTACCGGGACAGGGGCCTACCATGAGCAGTTCTTT. This gives the protein CASTTGTGAYHEQFF. The rearrangement links TRBV10-2 to TRBJ2-1, with 10 nucleotides matching TRBD1. Germline V gene data show CDR1 as WSHSY and CDR2 as SAAADI. The CDR3 loop spans 15 amino acids.

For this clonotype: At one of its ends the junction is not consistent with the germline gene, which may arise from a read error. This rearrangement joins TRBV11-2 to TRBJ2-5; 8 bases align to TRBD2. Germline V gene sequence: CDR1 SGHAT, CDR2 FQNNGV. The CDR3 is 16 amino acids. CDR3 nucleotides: TGTGCCAGCAGCTACTTCCGTGGAAGCGGGAGAGAGACCCACTACTTC. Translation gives CASSYFRGSGRETHYF.